Listed below are T cell receptor beta chains from one sample, sequenced in a study of blood T cells in healthy people across ages. A single record per CDR3 protein comes from TCRdb applying MiXCR to the 5' RACE reads. The sample carries roughly 560,000 distinct CDR3 sequences, less than 25% recorded once. The same data also contributed to another study, on T cells of mothers and their children.

The sample taken for sequencing was blood. These receptors were taken from a boy between 10 and 17 years old in good health. Each CDR3 is given with its conserved first and last residue. Fields, in order: CDR3 length, clone size, J gene, V gene, CDR3 protein. The size of a clone is reported for some rows only, either as once, few or many, or as a class for expanded clones.

>15|few|TRBJ2-2|TRBV6-4
CASSDSVGAAGELFF
>14|.|TRBJ2-1|TRBV15
CATSSRQVYNEQFF
>21|.|.|TRBV4-2
CASSPLIPLRDGKSINYEQYF
>14|.|TRBJ2-2|TRBV5-4
CASSWDSNTGELFF
>15|.|TRBJ2-3|TRBV4-3
CASSQGRGSTDTQYF
>18|.|TRBJ1-2|TRBV4-1
CASSRMGPQGPLNYGYTF
>17|once|TRBJ1-1|TRBV4-3
CASSQDRGPGGVTEAFF
>16|.|TRBJ2-5|TRBV7-2
CASSLAVAEGQETQYF
>15|.|TRBJ2-5|TRBV5-1
CASSLGLSKGETQYF
>15|.|TRBJ2-1|TRBV5-1
CANRAVRGSYNEQFF
>14|.|TRBJ2-2|TRBV29-1
CSVSPGLYTGELFF
>13|.|.|TRBV7-3
CASSSPDPYEQYF
>18|.|TRBJ2-1|TRBV5-1
CASSSGTTIAGRYNEQFF
>15|.|.|TRBV4-2
CASSQDPSGSYEQFF
>16|many|TRBJ2-6|TRBV4-2
CASSQEEGSGANVLTF
>12|.|TRBJ2-7|TRBV2
CAGGQGSYEQYF
>13|few|TRBJ1-1|TRBV27
CASTQLGNTEAFF
>15|few|TRBJ2-3|TRBV6-5
CASSLTSGVTDTQYF
>14|.|TRBJ1-2|TRBV7-2
CASSLAPAGERYTF
>13|few|TRBJ1-2|TRBV7-9
CASTTSGGFGYTF
>17|few|TRBJ1-2|TRBV6-2/TRBV6-3
CASSLGQVRNYHYGYTF
>11|.|TRBJ1-1|TRBV12-3/TRBV12-4
CASSLGRWAFF
>14|.|TRBJ2-3|TRBV28
CASSGAGSIDTQYF
>15|.|TRBJ2-5|TRBV7-2
CASSLARADQETQYF
>14|.|TRBJ1-1|TRBV6-9
CASSYTGANTEAFF
>15|.|TRBJ2-5|TRBV27
CASSVTRRAGETQYF
>14|.|TRBJ2-5|TRBV4-1
CASSQGPGTETQYF
>15|.|TRBJ2-1|TRBV6-6
CASSFSGGAHNEQFF
>16|.|TRBJ2-1|TRBV5-1
CASSMGFGSGMGEQFF
>16|few|.|TRBV20-1
CSARPRPGRVIYEQYF
>15|.|TRBJ2-3|TRBV30
CAWSDIGGKTDTQYF
>15|.|TRBJ2-3|TRBV2
CASPLKGGGTDTQYF
>15|.|TRBJ1-1|TRBV4-2
CASSHRGTGSTEAFF
>15|.|TRBJ2-2|TRBV27
CAGGRDRGNTGELFF
>15|.|TRBJ2-5|TRBV3-1
CASSLVGVDRETQYF
>17|.|TRBJ2-2|TRBV28
CASSLSGRGEWTGELFF
>15|.|TRBJ2-7|TRBV7-6
CASSSMRGNPYEQYF
>13|.|TRBJ2-2|TRBV20-1
CSAPRQFTGELFF